This entry concerns a single T cell receptor beta chain. Its matching antigen is unknown. This sequence may be a read error, since a much larger clone differs from it by one base. TCRdb reanalysed the multiplex PCR reads using MiXCR and keeps one entry per CDR3 protein. This table holds fewer than 150,000 distinct CDR3 sequences, over 20% found once. This specimen belongs to a study of breast tumors, draining lymph nodes, adjacent tissues. Breast cancer patients provided tissue from their axillary draining lymph nodes. Study results and limitations: That most tumor T cells come from lymph nodes remained unproven. The data were judged consistent with most tumor T cells coming from lymph node and expanding in tumor.

CDR3 length: 14 amino acids. Input material: axillary lymph node tissue. The V call is TRBV12-3 or TRBV12-4, the J call TRBJ2-1; TRBD2 is a possible D gene (6 bases). This clonotype was obtained from a female donor with breast cancer. Some clones in this sample may be carry-over from other donors' samples. CDR3 bases: TGTGCCAGCGGTTTGAGTCGGGGGAACAATGAGCAGTTCTTC. Translated, it gives CASGLSRGNNEQFF.